These T cell receptor beta chains were read from a single sample in a study of post-analysis software for immune sequencing data. Each CDR3 protein is one row after TCRdb ran MiXCR on the PCR reads. The sample carries about 200,000 distinct CDR3 sequences, 29% recorded once. The sample taken for sequencing was blood. These receptors were obtained from a girl aged 2-17 years with multiple sclerosis. The CDR3 runs from the conserved cysteine through the conserved F or W. A D gene is named only where the DNA matches it firmly. The listing skips clone size in some rows; elsewhere it reads once, few, many or a size class.

abundance: many; v_gene: TRBV5-1; j_gene: TRBJ2-1; d_gene: .; CDR3aa: CATSNAPGHEQFF; CDR3nt: TGCGCCACCTCAAACGCACCGGGGCATGAGCAGTTCTTC
abundance: .; v_gene: TRBV3-1; j_gene: TRBJ1-6; d_gene: .; CDR3aa: CASSQTLSARSPLHF; CDR3nt: TGTGCCAGCAGCCAGACCCTTTCGGCTCGCTCACCCCTCCACTTT
abundance: .; v_gene: TRBV4-3; j_gene: TRBJ2-7; d_gene: .; CDR3aa: CASSQDPSAGSYEQYF; CDR3nt: TGCGCCAGCAGCCAAGATCCCTCAGCCGGCTCCTACGAGCAGTACTTC
abundance: .; v_gene: TRBV28; j_gene: TRBJ1-5; d_gene: .; CDR3aa: CASRVDRRRNQPQHF; CDR3nt: TGTGCCAGCAGAGTAGACAGGCGAAGGAATCAGCCCCAGCATTTT
abundance: many; v_gene: TRBV12-3/TRBV12-4; j_gene: TRBJ2-5; d_gene: .; CDR3aa: CASSTRDPQETQYF; CDR3nt: TGTGCCAGCAGTACCCGGGACCCTCAAGAGACCCAGTACTTC
abundance: .; v_gene: TRBV29-1; j_gene: TRBJ2-3; d_gene: TRBD1; CDR3aa: CSVAETGSTDTQYF; CDR3nt: TGCAGCGTTGCAGAGACAGGGAGCACAGATACGCAGTATTTT
abundance: many; v_gene: TRBV3-1; j_gene: TRBJ1-4; d_gene: .; CDR3aa: CASSQVEKLFF; CDR3nt: TGTGCCAGCAGCCAAGTCGAAAAACTGTTTTTT
abundance: once; v_gene: TRBV20-1; j_gene: TRBJ2-5; d_gene: TRBD2; CDR3aa: CSATTSDETQYF; CDR3nt: TGCAGTGCCACGACTAGCGATGAGACCCAGTACTTC
abundance: many; v_gene: TRBV7-9; j_gene: TRBJ2-7; d_gene: .; CDR3aa: CASSAGESYEQYF; CDR3nt: TGTGCCAGCAGCGCAGGGGAATCCTACGAGCAGTACTTC
abundance: .; v_gene: TRBV6-6; j_gene: TRBJ2-7; d_gene: TRBD1; CDR3aa: CASSYYGQGNTYEQYF; CDR3nt: TGTGCCAGCAGTTACTACGGACAGGGGAACACCTACGAGCAGTACTTC
abundance: .; v_gene: TRBV7-9; j_gene: TRBJ2-1; d_gene: .; CDR3aa: CASSLRDQEFF; CDR3nt: TGTGCCAGCAGCTTACGGGACCAGGAGTTCTTC
abundance: many; v_gene: TRBV19; j_gene: TRBJ2-7; d_gene: .; CDR3aa: CASSIVGDYEQYF; CDR3nt: TGTGCCAGTAGTATAGTTGGAGACTACGAGCAGTACTTC
abundance: .; v_gene: TRBV5-1; j_gene: TRBJ2-7; d_gene: .; CDR3aa: CASSSTSGRLWSYEQYF; CDR3nt: TGCGCCAGCAGCTCAACGAGCGGGCGACTATGGTCCTACGAGCAGTACTTC
abundance: few; v_gene: TRBV20-1; j_gene: TRBJ2-7; d_gene: TRBD2; CDR3aa: CSAPSSGRGSYNEQYF; CDR3nt: TGCAGTGCACCTTCTAGCGGGAGAGGGTCCTACAATGAGCAGTACTTC
abundance: .; v_gene: TRBV7-2; j_gene: TRBJ2-3; d_gene: TRBD2; CDR3aa: CASSSATGSSSGRAWDTQYF; CDR3nt: TGTGCCAGCAGCTCTGCTACGGGGTCGTCTAGCGGGAGGGCCTGGGATACGCAGTATTTT
abundance: .; v_gene: TRBV29-1; j_gene: TRBJ1-1; d_gene: .; CDR3aa: CSVERGVGNTEAFF; CDR3nt: TGCAGCGTTGAACGGGGCGTAGGGAACACTGAAGCTTTCTTT
abundance: many; v_gene: TRBV29-1; j_gene: TRBJ2-3; d_gene: TRBD2; CDR3aa: CSVQGTSGGPDTQYF; CDR3nt: TGCAGCGTCCAAGGGACTAGCGGGGGACCAGATACGCAGTATTTT
abundance: .; v_gene: TRBV2; j_gene: TRBJ1-1; d_gene: .; CDR3aa: CASSETRGGEAFF; CDR3nt: TGTGCCAGCAGTGAAACCAGGGGCGGTGAAGCTTTCTTT
abundance: few; v_gene: TRBV14; j_gene: TRBJ2-7; d_gene: .; CDR3aa: CASSQRTGEQYF; CDR3nt: TGTGCCAGCAGCCAGCGGACGGGTGAGCAGTACTTC
abundance: .; v_gene: TRBV9; j_gene: TRBJ2-1; d_gene: TRBD1; CDR3aa: CASSVRRGTGFNNEQFF; CDR3nt: TGTGCCAGCAGCGTACGTCGCGGGACAGGGTTTAACAATGAGCAGTTCTTC
abundance: .; v_gene: TRBV10-3; j_gene: TRBJ1-1; d_gene: .; CDR3aa: CAISAGDTEAFF; CDR3nt: TGTGCCATCAGTGCAGGGGACACTGAAGCTTTCTTT
abundance: .; v_gene: TRBV6-2/TRBV6-3; j_gene: TRBJ2-7; d_gene: .; CDR3aa: CAGSPRDYEQYF; CDR3nt: TGTGCCGGCAGTCCACGGGACTACGAGCAGTACTTC
abundance: many; v_gene: TRBV25-1; j_gene: TRBJ2-5; d_gene: TRBD1; CDR3aa: CAGQAGQDPQETQYF; CDR3nt: TGTGCCGGCCAAGCAGGACAGGACCCTCAAGAGACCCAGTACTTC
abundance: few; v_gene: TRBV20-1; j_gene: TRBJ1-1; d_gene: TRBD1; CDR3aa: CSARDPSRGITEAFF; CDR3nt: TGCAGTGCTAGAGATCCGTCCAGGGGGATCACTGAAGCTTTCTTT
abundance: .; v_gene: TRBV12-3/TRBV12-4; j_gene: TRBJ1-1; d_gene: TRBD1; CDR3aa: CASSTQGVRTEAFF; CDR3nt: TGTGCCAGCAGCACCCAGGGGGTCAGGACTGAAGCTTTCTTT
abundance: many; v_gene: TRBV11-1; j_gene: TRBJ2-1; d_gene: .; CDR3aa: CASSLRGLGEAYNEQFF; CDR3nt: TGTGCCAGCAGCCTTAGGGGGTTGGGGGAGGCCTACAATGAGCAGTTCTTC
abundance: .; v_gene: TRBV20-1; j_gene: TRBJ2-7; d_gene: .; CDR3aa: CSVERGETYEQYF; CDR3nt: TGCAGTGTGGAACGCGGGGAGACCTACGAGCAGTACTTC
abundance: .; v_gene: TRBV5-1; j_gene: TRBJ2-7; d_gene: .; CDR3aa: CASRHGQSLTYEQYF; CDR3nt: TGCGCCAGCAGACACGGCCAGTCGCTAACCTACGAGCAGTACTTC
abundance: many; v_gene: TRBV12-3/TRBV12-4; j_gene: TRBJ1-2; d_gene: TRBD1; CDR3aa: CASSLGQAHGYTF; CDR3nt: TGTGCCAGCAGCCTTGGACAGGCTCATGGCTACACCTTC
abundance: few; v_gene: TRBV12-3/TRBV12-4; j_gene: TRBJ1-5; d_gene: .; CDR3aa: CASSSGYNQPQHF; CDR3nt: TGTGCCAGCAGTTCCGGATACAATCAGCCCCAGCATTTT
abundance: .; v_gene: TRBV18; j_gene: TRBJ2-1; d_gene: TRBD1; CDR3aa: CASSPITQGNYNEQFF; CDR3nt: TGTGCCAGCTCACCAATCACACAGGGGAATTACAATGAGCAGTTCTTC
abundance: many; v_gene: TRBV6-2/TRBV6-3; j_gene: TRBJ2-7; d_gene: TRBD2; CDR3aa: CASSLRTSGDPYEQYF; CDR3nt: TGTGCCAGCAGCCTGAGGACTAGCGGGGACCCCTACGAGCAGTACTTC
abundance: .; v_gene: TRBV18; j_gene: TRBJ2-1; d_gene: .; CDR3aa: CASSPWGSSYNEQFF; CDR3nt: TGTGCCAGCTCACCATGGGGGAGCTCCTACAATGAGCAGTTCTTC
abundance: .; v_gene: TRBV12-3/TRBV12-4; j_gene: TRBJ2-3; d_gene: TRBD2; CDR3aa: CASTLGLAGATDTQYF; CDR3nt: TGTGCCAGCACCCTTGGGCTAGCGGGGGCCACAGATACGCAGTATTTT
abundance: .; v_gene: TRBV12-3/TRBV12-4; j_gene: TRBJ1-2; d_gene: .; CDR3aa: CASSLSGQFYGYTF; CDR3nt: TGTGCCAGCAGTTTGTCCGGACAGTTCTATGGCTACACCTTC
abundance: many; v_gene: TRBV7-2; j_gene: TRBJ2-1; d_gene: .; CDR3aa: CASSLTLSSSYNEQFF; CDR3nt: TGTGCCAGCAGCTTAACTCTATCTAGCTCCTACAATGAGCAGTTCTTC
abundance: once; v_gene: TRBV7-3; j_gene: TRBJ2-3; d_gene: .; CDR3aa: CASSPSGPPQYF; CDR3nt: TGTGCCAGCAGCCCATCGGGACCCCCCCAGTATTTT
abundance: .; v_gene: TRBV2; j_gene: TRBJ2-2; d_gene: .; CDR3aa: CASSEPAWGTTGELFF; CDR3nt: TGTGCCAGCAGTGAACCAGCCTGGGGGACGACCGGGGAGCTGTTTTTT
abundance: few; v_gene: TRBV2; j_gene: TRBJ2-1; d_gene: TRBD2; CDR3aa: CASSEELAGSNEQFF; CDR3nt: TGTGCCAGCAGTGAAGAACTAGCGGGGAGCAATGAGCAGTTCTTC
abundance: .; v_gene: TRBV5-1; j_gene: TRBJ2-7; d_gene: TRBD1; CDR3aa: CASSLADRGRGQYF; CDR3nt: TGCGCCAGCAGCTTGGCCGACAGGGGGCGCGGGCAGTACTTC
abundance: few; v_gene: TRBV7-2; j_gene: TRBJ2-1; d_gene: .; CDR3aa: CASSRQVNVDNEQFF; CDR3nt: TGTGCCAGCAGCCGGCAGGTAAACGTGGACAATGAGCAGTTCTTC
abundance: few; v_gene: TRBV7-9; j_gene: TRBJ1-4; d_gene: .; CDR3aa: CASSPRGVAGNEKLFF; CDR3nt: TGTGCCAGCAGCCCTCGTGGTGTGGCTGGTAATGAAAAACTGTTTTTT
abundance: many; v_gene: TRBV7-2; j_gene: TRBJ2-5; d_gene: TRBD2; CDR3aa: CASTGWGGQETQYF; CDR3nt: TGTGCCAGCACCGGGTGGGGGGGCCAAGAGACCCAGTACTTC
abundance: few; v_gene: TRBV28; j_gene: TRBJ2-7; d_gene: .; CDR3aa: CATARSGTYEQYF; CDR3nt: TGTGCCACTGCGCGTAGCGGTACCTACGAGCAGTACTTC
abundance: .; v_gene: TRBV7-2; j_gene: TRBJ2-5; d_gene: .; CDR3aa: CASSLFRSLETQYF; CDR3nt: TGTGCCAGCAGCCTATTTAGGTCCTTAGAGACCCAGTACTTC
abundance: few; v_gene: TRBV4-1; j_gene: TRBJ1-4; d_gene: .; CDR3aa: CASGKDGGIATNEKLFF; CDR3nt: TGCGCCAGCGGTAAAGACGGCGGAATTGCAACTAATGAAAAACTGTTTTTT
abundance: few; v_gene: TRBV18; j_gene: TRBJ2-7; d_gene: .; CDR3aa: CASSPRVQGFHEQYF; CDR3nt: TGTGCCAGCTCACCACGGGTGCAGGGGTTCCACGAGCAGTACTTC
abundance: many; v_gene: TRBV7-3; j_gene: TRBJ2-5; d_gene: .; CDR3aa: CASSRYPGETQYF; CDR3nt: TGTGCCAGCAGCCGGTACCCGGGAGAGACCCAGTACTTC
abundance: .; v_gene: TRBV14; j_gene: TRBJ2-5; d_gene: .; CDR3aa: CASSPIVEARETQYF; CDR3nt: TGTGCCAGCAGCCCAATTGTAGAAGCCCGGGAGACCCAGTACTTC